This TCR beta chain was captured by sequencing in a study of regulatory T cells in long-lasting Graves disease. The CDR3 consists of 15 residues. J gave up 4 bases and V 4 bases, and 7 bases lay outside the gene matches. Germline CDR1 and CDR2: MNHEY and SMNVEV (reference sequence). The sample's time point: newly diagnosed GD, antithyroid drugs for less than 3 months. RNA extracted from PBMCs served as the sequencing template. For this clonotype: A much larger clone differs by one base, so this may be a read error.

Combining iRepertoire HTBI primers with Arm-PCR of CDR3 regions, the authors built TCR beta libraries. A single record per CDR3 protein comes from TCRdb applying MiXCR to the multiplex PCR reads. The sample has about 620,000 distinct CDR3 sequences, roughly 16% seen once. This same sample was also part of a study on T cells in Graves' hyperthyroidism and ophthalmopathy. From that paper: Graves' hyperthyroidism without ophthalmopathy progression within 18 months was termed stable. Exclusion followed for patients with uncontrolled infection, other autoimmune disease, pregnancy or lactation.

The sequencing here drew on peripheral blood mononuclear cells (PBMCs), taken at new diagnosis, from a patient treated with antithyroid drugs. The chain carries TRBV27 and TRBJ2-3; 8 bases fit TRBD2. The receptor comes from a woman aged 30 to 39 with Graves disease. The CDR3 nucleotides are TGTGCCAGCAGTTCACCCGGGGGGGAGCCAGATACGCAGTATTTT. The encoded protein is CASSSPGGEPDTQYF.